This is a list of T cell receptor beta chains from one sample in a study of T-cell reconstitution after alpha-beta-depleted transplantation in children. Each CDR3 protein gets one entry after TCRdb re-called the PCR reads with MiXCR. There are around 580,000 distinct CDR3 sequences in the sample; 23% occur only once, and 13% to 15% lies in the top ten. The sequences come from PBMCs, mostly from graft donor cells, collected 360 days after TCRalphabeta/CD19-depleted stem cell transplant. The source is a boy under two years old who had a stem cell transplant for acute myeloid leukemia, so the T cells may come from the graft donor. Each CDR3 is given with its conserved first and last residue. D genes are given only for firm matches. Part of the rows lack a size; the others show once, few, many or a class for expanded clones.

abundance,d_gene,v_gene,j_gene,CDR3aa,CDR3nt
NA,NA,TRBV20-1,TRBJ1-4,CSARGRYNEKLFF,TGCAGTGCTAGGGGGAGGTATAATGAAAAACTGTTTTTT
many,NA,TRBV29-1,TRBJ2-5,CSGGQLAEETQYF,TGCAGCGGTGGACAGTTGGCCGAGGAGACCCAGTACTTC
few,NA,TRBV5-1,TRBJ2-7,CASSSQGRGRGSSYEQYF,TGCGCCAGCAGCTCCCAGGGCAGGGGAAGAGGGTCCTCCTACGAGCAGTACTTC
once,TRBD2,TRBV28,TRBJ2-7,CASSPDGGGSYEQYF,TGTGCCAGCAGCCCAGACGGGGGGGGCTCCTACGAGCAGTACTTC
few,NA,TRBV20-1,TRBJ2-1,CSAPAGSSYNEQFF,TGCAGTGCGCCGGCGGGGTCTTCCTACAATGAGCAGTTCTTC
few,NA,TRBV20-1,TRBJ2-3,CSAKQGRGTDTQYF,TGCAGTGCTAAACAGGGTCGGGGCACAGATACGCAGTATTTT
NA,NA,TRBV20-1,TRBJ1-6,CSARQGFRNSPLHF,TGCAGTGCTAGGCAAGGGTTTCGCAATTCACCCCTCCACTTT
few,NA,TRBV12-3/TRBV12-4,TRBJ2-7,CASSLLTGWEYEQYF,TGTGCCAGCAGTTTATTAACGGGGTGGGAATACGAGCAGTACTTC
NA,NA,TRBV20-1,TRBJ2-5,CSARDAGAGETQYF,TGCAGTGCTAGAGATGCGGGGGCTGGAGAGACCCAGTACTTC
many,TRBD1,TRBV5-5,TRBJ1-5,CASKIASGGGEQPQHF,TGTGCCAGCAAGATAGCGTCAGGGGGCGGTGAACAGCCCCAGCATTTT
NA,NA,TRBV9,TRBJ2-5,CASSPTAGGRGQETQYF,TGTGCCAGCAGCCCGACCGCCGGAGGCAGAGGACAAGAGACCCAGTACTTC
NA,NA,TRBV4-3,TRBJ2-7,CASSQEQGTYEQYF,TGCGCCAGCAGCCAAGAACAGGGCACCTACGAGCAGTACTTC
few,TRBD1,TRBV12-3/TRBV12-4,TRBJ1-1,CASTSRGVNTEAFF,TGTGCCAGCACCTCCAGGGGGGTGAACACTGAAGCTTTCTTT
once,NA,TRBV15,TRBJ1-2,CATSRGSGPSNYGYTF,TGTGCCACCAGCAGAGGATCCGGGCCCTCTAACTATGGCTACACCTTC
few,TRBD1,TRBV9,TRBJ1-2,CASSASGGGNYGYTF,TGTGCCAGCAGCGCCTCAGGGGGGGGCAACTATGGCTACACCTTC
NA,NA,TRBV29-1,TRBJ2-5,CSVRRTGQETQYF,TGCAGCGTGCGACGTACCGGTCAAGAGACCCAGTACTTC
many,NA,TRBV12-3/TRBV12-4,TRBJ2-1,CASSFRAQYNEQFF,TGTGCCAGCAGTTTTCGGGCGCAGTATAATGAGCAGTTCTTC
few,NA,TRBV24-1,TRBJ2-5,CATSDGALKETQYF,TGTGCCACCAGTGATGGAGCTCTCAAAGAGACCCAGTACTTC
many,TRBD1,TRBV7-8,TRBJ2-1,CASSLYRTGQASEQFF,TGTGCCAGCAGCTTATATAGGACGGGACAGGCAAGTGAGCAGTTCTTC
NA,TRBD1,TRBV6-1,TRBJ1-2,CASSPSGTGNYGYTF,TGTGCCAGCAGTCCCTCCGGGACAGGGAACTATGGCTACACCTTC
few,TRBD1,TRBV12-3/TRBV12-4,TRBJ2-7,CASTSSGGGYEQYF,TGTGCCAGCACCAGCTCAGGGGGCGGCTACGAGCAGTACTTC
many,NA,TRBV29-1,TRBJ2-5,CSVSTGEETQYF,TGCAGCGTTTCTACAGGCGAAGAGACCCAGTACTTC
few,NA,TRBV6-1,TRBJ1-1,CASRTLGQNTEAFF,TGTGCCAGCAGAACCCTCGGACAGAACACTGAAGCTTTCTTT
NA,NA,TRBV11-1,TRBJ2-2,CASSHSSPGPNTGELFF,TGTGCCAGCAGCCACTCGTCTCCGGGGCCGAACACCGGGGAGCTGTTTTTT
few,NA,TRBV11-2,TRBJ1-6,CASSLRGTIDSPLHF,TGTGCCAGCAGCTTACGGGGGACGATCGATTCACCCCTCCACTTT
many,TRBD2,TRBV7-3,TRBJ2-3,CASSLQSGGVDTQYF,TGTGCCAGCAGCTTACAAAGCGGGGGCGTAGATACGCAGTATTTT
NA,TRBD1,TRBV20-1,TRBJ1-5,CSATGQGNQPQHF,TGCAGTGCTACCGGACAGGGCAATCAGCCCCAGCATTTT
many,NA,TRBV11-2,TRBJ1-2,CASSSGVNYGYTF,TGTGCCAGCAGCTCGGGAGTTAACTATGGCTACACCTTC
many,NA,TRBV24-1,TRBJ2-5,CATKSGSQYF,TGTGCCACCAAATCCGGTTCCCAGTACTTC
NA,NA,TRBV4-3,TRBJ1-2,CASSQDRATGPYGYTF,TGCGCCAGCAGCCAAGATAGGGCGACAGGTCCCTATGGCTACACCTTC
NA,NA,TRBV12-3/TRBV12-4,TRBJ2-7,CASTGGVHYEQYF,TGTGCCAGCACCGGTGGGGTTCACTACGAGCAGTACTTC
many,NA,TRBV12-3/TRBV12-4,TRBJ1-6,CASSHDPRNSPLHF,TGTGCCAGCAGTCATGATCCAAGGAATTCACCCCTCCACTTT
NA,TRBD1,TRBV12-3/TRBV12-4,TRBJ2-7,CASNTGGYEQYF,TGTGCCAGCAATACAGGGGGCTACGAGCAGTACTTC
many,NA,TRBV7-9,TRBJ2-5,CASSPSRGSRETQYF,TGTGCCAGCAGCCCATCAAGGGGTAGCAGAGAGACCCAGTACTTC
NA,NA,TRBV6-5,TRBJ1-1,CASRHIRNTEAFF,TGTGCCAGCAGACACATAAGGAACACTGAAGCTTTCTTT
NA,NA,TRBV12-3/TRBV12-4,TRBJ2-5,CASSFGGRGTQYF,TGTGCCAGCAGTTTTGGGGGGCGAGGGACCCAGTACTTC
few,NA,TRBV6-1,TRBJ2-1,CASNPGSSYNEQFF,TGTGCCAGCAACCCGGGAAGCTCCTACAATGAGCAGTTCTTC
few,TRBD2,TRBV6-5,TRBJ2-3,CASSYSTVSGGALQYF,TGTGCCAGCAGTTACTCGACGGTGAGCGGGGGGGCTCTGCAGTATTTT
many,NA,TRBV5-1,TRBJ2-1,CASSLPAASSYNEQFF,TGCGCCAGCAGCTTGCCTGCGGCGAGCTCCTACAATGAGCAGTTCTTC
NA,NA,TRBV29-1,TRBJ2-5,CSVVGAPWEGEFGETQYF,TGCAGCGTTGTGGGGGCCCCGTGGGAGGGGGAATTCGGAGAGACCCAGTACTTC
NA,NA,TRBV7-2,TRBJ2-1,CASSLIGVPPSYNEQFF,TGTGCCAGCAGCTTAATAGGCGTACCCCCATCCTACAATGAGCAGTTCTTC
NA,NA,TRBV29-1,TRBJ1-1,CSVGVGPTEAFF,TGCAGCGTTGGGGTGGGGCCCACTGAAGCTTTCTTT
NA,TRBD1,TRBV11-2,TRBJ2-3,CASSLWEERDRKTDTQYF,TGTGCCAGCAGCCTATGGGAAGAGAGGGACAGAAAAACAGATACGCAGTATTTT
few,TRBD1,TRBV29-1,TRBJ2-1,CSGGTGPYNEQFF,TGCAGCGGGGGGACAGGGCCCTACAATGAGCAGTTCTTC
many,NA,TRBV7-9,TRBJ2-2,CASSLRVYSAGTGELFF,TGTGCCAGCAGCTTAAGAGTTTATTCGGCAGGCACCGGGGAGCTGTTTTTT
many,NA,TRBV5-1,TRBJ1-1,CASSPPGGDTEAFF,TGCGCCAGCAGCCCGCCGGGGGGTGACACTGAAGCTTTCTTT
many,NA,TRBV4-3,TRBJ2-1,CASSHTSNEQFF,TGCGCCAGCAGCCACACTAGCAATGAGCAGTTCTTC
NA,NA,TRBV12-3/TRBV12-4,TRBJ2-5,CASSSQGIDGEETQYF,TGTGCCAGCAGTTCCCAGGGGATAGACGGTGAAGAGACCCAGTACTTC
NA,NA,TRBV10-2,TRBJ2-3,CASSEPPRDTQYF,TGCGCCAGCAGTGAGCCCCCCAGAGATACGCAGTATTTT